This entry lists 25 T cell receptor beta chains sequenced from one sample in a study of Tregs in tolerant kidney transplant recipients. Using immunoSEQ multiplex PCR, the repertoire was profiled, and TCRdb retains in-frame clones only, with some absent. The repertoire holds some 66,000 clones, with roughly 92% as singletons. The sequenced sample was CD8+ T cells from blood, obtained before the transplant. These receptors were obtained from a human donor who received a combined kidney and bone marrow transplant.

V usage is TRBV29-1 and J usage is TRBJ2-7; maybe TRBD2 (5 bases). Germline assignment: CDR1 SQVTM and CDR2 ANQGSEA. V lost 6 bases, J lost 0 bases, and 12 bases lay in between. The CDR3 is 13 residues long. CDR3 nucleotide sequence: TGCAGCGTCGGACTCCTTAGCTCCTACGAGCAGTACTTC. This encodes CSVGLLSSYEQYF.

This clone was counted a single time. The chain has TRBV7-6 and TRBJ2-3, with 9 bases identical to TRBD2. From germline, CDR1 is SGHVS and CDR2 FNYEAQ. Unmatched junction bases numbered 3, after V lost 5 bases and J lost 0 bases. CDR3 length equals 15 residues. CDR3 in amino acids: CASSGTSGSTDTQYF. CDR3 coding DNA: TGTGCCAGCAGCGGTACTAGCGGGAGCACAGATACGCAGTATTTT.

The chain carries TRBV5-1 and TRBJ2-7; the D gene is possibly TRBD1 (6 bases). Trimming left V 6 bases short and J 3 bases short, with 10 bases between. The CDR3 runs 12 residues. The germline CDR1 and CDR2 sequences are SGHRS and YFSETQ. In nucleotides, the CDR3 is TGCGCCAGCACGGACAGTAGCTACGAGCAGTACTTC. Protein: CASTDSSYEQYF.

The V gene is TRBV11-3, the J gene TRBJ2-6, with TRBD2 identical over 7 bases. Germline values: CDR1 SGHNT, CDR2 YENEEA. Trimming at V came to 4 bases and at J to 1 base, leaving 7 bases not matched to a gene. The CDR3 contains 17 residues. CDR3 sequence reads: CASSYTAGVSGANVLTF. The CDR3 DNA reads as TGTGCCAGCAGCTATACGGCGGGAGTATCTGGGGCCAACGTCCTGACTTTC. Filled out from reference TRBV11-3 and TRBJ2-6, the complete variable domain reads EAGVVQSPRYKIIEKKQPVAFWCNPISGHNTLYWYLQNLGQGPELLIRYENEEAVDDSQLPKDRFSAERLKGVDSTLKIQPAELGDSAVYLCASSYTAGVSGANVLTFGAGSRLTVL.

This chain links TRBV19 with TRBJ1-1, with D possibly matching TRBD1 (5 bases). Per germline, CDR1 LNHDA and CDR2 SQIVND (reference sequence). CDR3 length: 14 amino acids. V dropped 4 bases and J dropped 6 bases, with 15 bases sitting between them. The CDR3 DNA is TGTGCCAGTAGTACACATACAGGATTCGCTGAAGCTTTCTTT. Protein product: CASSTHTGFAEAFF.

This clone was seen only once. V and J are TRBV13 and TRBJ2-7, with 12 bases fitting TRBD1. The CDR3 spans 16 residues. After removal of 5 bases from V and 3 bases from J, the junction contained 8 bases not matched to a gene. Germline V gene lookup returns CDR1 PRHDT and CDR2 FYEKMQ (reference sequence). CDR3 amino acids: CASSMVGDRGLYEQYF. In DNA form, the CDR3 reads TGTGCCAGCAGCATGGTCGGGGACAGGGGGCTCTACGAGCAGTACTTC.

CDR3 loop: CASSPPSGGFQETQYF. CDR3 nucleotides: TGTGCCAGCAGTCCCCCCAGCGGGGGGTTCCAAGAGACCCAGTACTTC. V gene TRBV28 combines with J gene TRBJ2-5; TRBD2 aligns across 9 bases. This CDR3 is built from 16 residues. Germline V gives CDR1 MDHEN, CDR2 SYDVKM. V lost 5 bases, J lost 1 base, and 8 bases stayed unmatched.

The chain employs TRBV6-1 and TRBJ2-5; D gene uncertain. The CDR3 is 15 amino acids. The V end lost 6 bases, the J end lost 2 bases, and 16 bases lay between the germline ends. In germline, CDR1 is MNHNS, CDR2 SASEGT. The CDR3 sequence: CASSPKVARQETQYF. CDR3 sequence (DNA): TGTGCCAGCAGCCCAAAGGTGGCTAGACAAGAGACCCAGTACTTC.

The chain uses TRBV6-5 and TRBJ2-7, with TRBD1 matching 10 bases. Germline V lookup: CDR1 MNHEY, CDR2 SVGAGI. With V trimmed by 7 bases and J by 5 bases, 8 bases remained unmatched. The CDR3 loop spans 14 amino acids. The CDR3: CASTQGGTGDEQYF. CDR3 in DNA: TGTGCCAGCACCCAAGGGGGGACAGGGGACGAGCAGTACTTC.

This chain connects TRBV21-1 to TRBJ1-5; the table's D call, TRBD1, has no DNA check behind it. TRBV21-1 is designated a pseudogene. The CDR3 runs to 16 residues. CDR3 sequence: CASHLFRGRGGQPQHF. As DNA, the CDR3 is TGTGCCAGCCACCTTTTCAGGGGGCGCGGAGGTCAGCCCCAGCATTTT.

This clone was seen only once. V gene TRBV19 combines with J gene TRBJ1-1; unclear D gene. The CDR3 covers 14 residues. The V end was cut by 6 bases, the J end by 1 base, with 12 bases between. Germline V lookup: CDR1 LNHDA, CDR2 SQIVND (reference sequence). CDR3 DNA: TGTGCCAGTAGCCAAGAGGCTAGGAACACTGAAGCTTTCTTT. It specifies CASSQEARNTEAFF.

The chain couples TRBV5-8 to TRBJ2-1, with D perhaps matching TRBD2 (5 bases). The CDR3 sequence is 15 residues long. Per germline, CDR1 SGHTS and CDR2 YDEGEE. V gave up 4 bases and J gave up 2 bases, with 13 bases separating them. The CDR3 sequence: CASSPDLGTYNEQFF. The CDR3 region has the DNA TGTGCCAGCAGCCCGGACTTGGGGACCTACAATGAGCAGTTCTTC.

The genes are TRBV19 and TRBJ1-5, with 9 bases lining up with TRBD1. The CDR3 sequence is 14 residues long. Per the germline V gene, CDR1 is LNHDA and CDR2 is SQIVND (reference sequence). Trimming at V came to 9 bases and at J to 5 bases, leaving 8 bases not matched to a gene. CDR3 sequence: CASRRQGVDQPQHF. The CDR3, as DNA: TGTGCCAGCAGACGACAGGGGGTGGATCAGCCCCAGCATTTT.

J is TRBJ1-2 and V is TRBV6-6; the D is unclear. The ends were cut back, 8 bases at V and 3 bases at J, with 7 bases in the middle. The CDR3 runs to 11 residues. Germline V gives CDR1 MNHNY, CDR2 SVGAGI (reference sequence). CDR3 region: CASLRDYGYTF. The CDR3, as DNA: TGTGCCAGCTTACGGGACTATGGCTACACCTTC.

The chain carries TRBV13 and TRBJ2-7, with TRBD2 matching 13 bases. Trimming took 5 bases from V and 0 from J; bases not matched to a gene: 7. The germline V gene encodes CDR1 PRHDT and CDR2 FYEKMQ (reference sequence). The CDR3 is made up of 17 amino acids. This CDR3 is CASSPTSGGAGSYEQYF. The CDR3 DNA follows: TGTGCCAGCAGCCCTACTAGCGGGGGGGCCGGCTCCTACGAGCAGTACTTC.

V is TRBV19 and J is TRBJ1-1, with D possibly TRBD1 on 5 matching bases. The CDR3 is 12 amino acids. Germline values: CDR1 LNHDA, CDR2 SQIVND (reference sequence). V was trimmed by 11 bases and J by 5 bases, leaving 15 bases between them. The CDR3 reads CAAGLSGTEAFF. CDR3 sequence (DNA): TGTGCCGCGGGACTGAGTGGGACTGAAGCTTTCTTT.

The chain combines TRBV15 with TRBJ2-3; D not resolved. The CDR3 totals 14 residues. V dropped 1 base and J dropped 3 bases, with 8 bases sitting between them. Germline CDR1 is LNHNV and CDR2 is YYDKDF (reference sequence). CDR3 in amino acids: CATSRVAGTDTQYF. The CDR3, as DNA: TGTGCCACCAGCAGAGTGGCCGGGACAGATACGCAGTATTTT.

V usage is TRBV4-3 and J usage is TRBJ1-2; D remains unclear. The CDR3 is 21 amino acids. Trimming pared 1 base from V and 10 bases from J, leaving 37 bases between. Germline loops: CDR1 LGHNA, CDR2 YSLEER. This chain's CDR3 is CASSQALYEMDPAEEETNYTF. The CDR3 DNA is TGCGCCAGCAGCCAAGCTTTATATGAAATGGACCCGGCCGAGGAGGAGACCAACTACACCTTC.

The chain joins TRBV14 to TRBJ1-1; 9 nucleotides line up with TRBD1. The V gene's germline CDR1 is SGHDN and CDR2 FVKESK. The CDR3 sequence is 11 residues long. V was pared by 4 bases and J by 10 bases, with 1 base of the junction left unmatched. CDR3 in DNA: TGTGCCAGCAGCCTGGGACAGGGAGCTTTCTTT. Translating it yields CASSLGQGAFF.

The chain is built from TRBV27 and TRBJ2-7; 9 bases are shared with TRBD2. Germline CDR1 MNHEY, CDR2 SMNVEV (reference sequence). Trimming removed 5 bases from V and 3 bases from J; junction bases left unmatched: 5. The CDR3 totals 14 residues. CDR3 sequence: CASSPGLADYEQYF. The CDR3 DNA sequence: TGTGCCAGCAGTCCGGGACTAGCAGACTACGAGCAGTACTTC.

V and J are TRBV28 and TRBJ2-4, with D possibly TRBD2 on 5 matching bases. Germline CDR1 reads MDHEN; CDR2 reads SYDVKM. With 6 bases removed from V and 3 bases from J, the gap between germline ends came to 15 bases. This CDR3 has 15 residues. The CDR3 loop is CASRALPEGKNIQYF. CDR3 nucleotide sequence: TGTGCCAGCAGGGCCCTGCCCGAGGGCAAAAACATTCAGTACTTC.

The chain employs TRBV5-5 and TRBJ2-1, with 14 bases aligning to TRBD2. With 1 base clipped from V and 4 bases from J, the junction kept 10 bases outside the gene matches. The CDR3 is 19 residues long. CDR1 SGHKS and CDR2 YYEKEE come from the germline V gene (reference sequence). The CDR3 is CASSLFGTSGSLLYNEQFF. The DNA for the CDR3 is TGTGCCAGCAGCTTGTTCGGGACTAGCGGGAGTCTACTATACAATGAGCAGTTCTTC.

The genes are TRBV5-1 and TRBJ1-1; D is perhaps TRBD1 (6 bases). Trimming pared 5 bases from V and 1 base from J, leaving 12 bases between. The CDR3 covers 14 residues. Germline CDR1 and CDR2: SGHRS and YFSETQ. The CDR3 is CASSDWGQNTEAFF. The CDR3 bases are TGCGCCAGCAGTGACTGGGGGCAGAACACTGAAGCTTTCTTT.

This sequence joins TRBV7-9 and TRBJ2-7; D call uncertain. This CDR3 contains 14 residues. V lost 5 bases to trimming and J lost 3 bases, with 14 bases between them. CDR1 SEHNR and CDR2 FQNEAQ come from the germline V gene (reference sequence). CDR3 sequence (DNA): TGTGCCAGCAGCCACCCAGTCTTCCTCTACGAGCAGTACTTC. Protein product: CASSHPVFLYEQYF.

The V gene is TRBV13, the J gene TRBJ2-2; possibly TRBD1 for D (5 bases). V lost 5 bases and J 6 bases, leaving 16 bases between the germline ends. Germline values: CDR1 PRHDT, CDR2 FYEKMQ (reference sequence). The CDR3 is 15 amino acids. The DNA of the CDR3 is TGTGCCAGCAGCCCCACAGGAGTTGGGCCCGGGGAGCTGTTTTTT. As protein: CASSPTGVGPGELFF.